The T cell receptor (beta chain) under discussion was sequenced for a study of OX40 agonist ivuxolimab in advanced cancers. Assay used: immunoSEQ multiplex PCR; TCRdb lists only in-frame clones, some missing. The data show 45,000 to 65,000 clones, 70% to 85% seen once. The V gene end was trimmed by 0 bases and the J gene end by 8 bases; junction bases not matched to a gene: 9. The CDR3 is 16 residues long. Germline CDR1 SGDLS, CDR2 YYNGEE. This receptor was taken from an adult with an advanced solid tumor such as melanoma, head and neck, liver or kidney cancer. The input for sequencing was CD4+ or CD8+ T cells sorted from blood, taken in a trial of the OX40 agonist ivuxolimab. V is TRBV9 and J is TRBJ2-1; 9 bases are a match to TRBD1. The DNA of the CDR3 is TGTGCCAGCAGCGTAGCTACAGGGACAGGGTTGGATGAGCAGTTCTTC. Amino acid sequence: CASSVATGTGLDEQFF.